This T cell receptor beta chain was identified during a study of graft-versus-host responses after intestinal transplantation. The assay was immunoSEQ multiplex PCR, and TCRdb's table has in-frame clones only and misses some. The table includes more than 15,000 clones, about two fifths detected once. There are 17 residues in the CDR3. V lost 4 bases to trimming and J lost 6 bases; unmatched junction nucleotides: 13. Germline CDR1 reads SGHNT; CDR2 reads YYREEE (reference sequence). Investigators plated 200,000 CFSE-labeled responder cells together with 200,000 irradiated stimulator cells labeled with violet dye.

The rearrangement uses TRBV5-4 and TRBJ2-7; TRBD2 matches at 13 bases. The sequence was collected from a human patient who received an intestinal transplant. Sequenced here: alloreactive CD8+ T cells from a mixed lymphocyte reaction culture, sampled before intestinal transplant. Subset specified: CFSE-low proliferating T cells sorted from roughly six-day pre-transplant mixed lymphocyte reaction (GvH or HvG direction). The chain's CDR3 is CASSPILGLAGLFEQYF. As DNA, the CDR3 is TGTGCCAGCAGCCCAATCCTGGGACTAGCGGGACTGTTCGAGCAGTACTTC.